The sequence of this T cell receptor (beta chain) was determined in a study of T cells expressing NK-cell markers. Study-level background: The sequencing cohort of eight donors included seven HCMV-seropositive individuals and one seronegative individual. Findings of the study overall: The leading position in the CD3+CD56-NKG2C+ fraction of several donors also went to these clonotypes. Expanded NKG2C+ T cell clones had unclear HCMV specificity.

Germline lookup yields CDR1 ENHRY and CDR2 SYGVKD. The CDR3 contains 18 residues. Remarks on this clonotype: Its target is unknown.

The authors generated TCR beta cDNA through 5'RACE template switching with UMIs. TCRdb re-called the 5' RACE reads; one entry per CDR3 protein, DNA not given. This table holds roughly 430,000 distinct CDR3 sequences. The genes are TRBV10-3 and TRBJ2-3; the TCRdb D gene call, TRBD2, has no DNA to confirm it. The sequencing sample was made of blood T cells: a sorted CD56 or NKG2C T cell subset, CD4+ or CD8+ T cells, or bulk PBMC T cells (not recorded which). The sequence was obtained from a woman between 18 and 70 years old in good health. The CDR3 reads CAISGNPRTSGEEDTQYF.